These 24 T cell receptor beta chains originate from one sample sequenced in a study of blood T cells in healthy people across ages. The use of a sample-barcoded 5' primer and a J-beta primer mix characterized a second PCR of roughly 6 to 11 cycles. One entry per CDR3 protein, called by TCRdb with MiXCR from the 5' RACE reads. The data show some 1.1 million distinct CDR3 sequences, around two fifths seen once. The sequenced material came from blood. Receptors were obtained from a man aged 18 to 30 in good health.

The chain employs TRBV7-2 and TRBJ1-3; D remains unclear. This CDR3 spans 16 amino acids. V was clipped by 5 bases and J by 0 bases, with 14 bases between them. Germline V gene lookup returns CDR1 SGHTA and CDR2 FQGNSA. The CDR3 spells CASSLRTSVSGNTIYF. The CDR3 DNA sequence: TGTGCCAGCAGCCTCCGGACCTCTGTCTCTGGAAACACCATATATTTT.

This clonotype showed up just once. This sequence may be a read error, since a much larger clone differs from it by one base. This chain uses TRBV7-2 with TRBJ2-5, with D uncertain. The V end was cut by 1 base, the J end by 2 bases, with 8 bases between. The CDR3 covers 14 residues. Germline CDR1 is SGHTA and CDR2 is FQGNSA. The CDR3, as DNA: TGTACCAGCAGCTTAGTGGTGAATCAAGAGACCCAGTACTTC. Translated: CTSSLVVNQETQYF.

V usage is TRBV20-1 and J usage is TRBJ1-4; D might be TRBD1 (6 bases). V was pared by 3 bases and J by 3 bases, with 14 bases between. This CDR3 spans 15 amino acids. Germline lookup yields CDR1 DFQATT and CDR2 SNEGSKA (reference sequence). Here the CDR3 DNA reads TGCAGTGCTAGTAGCGGGGGCAGAGCTAATGAAAAACTGTTTTTT. Its translation is CSASSGGRANEKLFF.

On this clonotype itself: A junction end diverges from the germline sequence, so it may reflect a read error. J is TRBJ1-1 and V is TRBV7-9, with D possibly being TRBD1 (5 bases). The CDR3 has 14 residues. CDR1 and CDR2 from the germline V gene are SEHNR and FQNEAQ (reference sequence). Written as DNA, the CDR3 is TGTGCCGGCAGCCAAGGCGGGACGGTGGTTGTTGCTTTCTTT. Protein product: CAGSQGGTVVVAFF.

The V and J genes are TRBV28 and TRBJ1-5, with 9 bases that match TRBD1. V was pared by 2 bases and J by 1 base, with 9 bases of the junction left unmatched. There are 18 residues in the CDR3. CDR1 and CDR2 (germline): MDHEN, SYDVKM. The CDR3 reads CASSLPSYRGRSNQPQHF. The CDR3 nucleotides are TGTGCCAGCAGTTTACCCTCGTACAGGGGGCGAAGCAATCAGCCCCAGCATTTT.

This clonotype was detected only a few times. The chain is built from TRBV12-3 or TRBV12-4 and TRBJ1-5; D is undetermined. The CDR3 spans 13 residues. V dropped 8 bases and J dropped 0 bases, with 8 bases sitting between them. The DNA of the CDR3 is TGTGCCAGCGGTCGGGGTAGCAATCAGCCCCAGCATTTT. Residues: CASGRGSNQPQHF.

This clonotype appeared a few times. The rearrangement uses TRBV6-5 and TRBJ1-1; D gene uncertain. The CDR3 runs to 14 residues. The germline V gene has CDR1 MNHEY and CDR2 SVGAGI. Trimming took 3 bases from V and 6 from J, leaving 14 bases between them. CDR3 amino acids: CASSYEFTAPEAFF. Written as DNA, the CDR3 is TGTGCCAGCAGTTATGAGTTCACGGCGCCTGAAGCTTTCTTT.

This clonotype was observed a few times. This chain uses TRBV28 with TRBJ1-2, with TRBD1 matching 9 bases. The CDR3 is 13 residues long. The V gene end was trimmed by 4 bases and the J gene end by 7 bases; junction bases not matched to a gene: 4. Germline loops: CDR1 MDHEN, CDR2 SYDVKM. CDR3 in DNA: TGTGCCAGCAGTTCGGGACAGGGAAGTGGCTACACCTTC. Translating gives CASSSGQGSGYTF.

This clonotype was found a few times. The rearrangement joins TRBV12-3 or TRBV12-4 to TRBJ1-1; TRBD1 matches at 7 bases. V gave up 2 bases and J gave up 4 bases; unmatched junction bases: 4. The CDR3 is 14 amino acids. CDR3 in DNA: TGTGCCAGCAGTTTACAGCCAGGGGGCACTGAAGCTTTCTTT. Amino acid sequence: CASSLQPGGTEAFF.

V usage is TRBV27 and J usage is TRBJ1-2; D uncertain. CDR1 MNHEY and CDR2 SMNVEV come from the germline V gene (reference sequence). Deletions cut 7 bases from V and 1 base from J, with 22 bases between. The CDR3 totals 17 residues. The CDR3 is CASKLVGLANLNYGYTF. DNA for the CDR3: TGTGCCAGCAAGCTGGTAGGGCTAGCGAACCTTAACTATGGCTACACCTTC.

This clonotype was recorded at least ten times. CDR3 in DNA: TGCGCCAGCAGCCCCGGGACAGGTGACAATGAGCAGTTCTTC. It translates to CASSPGTGDNEQFF. V usage is TRBV5-1 and J usage is TRBJ2-1; 8 bases fit TRBD1. The CDR3 sequence is 14 residues long. J lost 5 bases, V lost 4 bases, and 5 bases had no gene match. Germline lookup yields CDR1 SGHRS and CDR2 YFSETQ.

CDR3 nucleotide sequence: TGCAGTGCCTCACCCCGGGACAGCCCCTACGAGCAGTACTTC. The encoded protein is CSASPRDSPYEQYF. V and J are TRBV20-1 and TRBJ2-7; 7 nucleotides line up with TRBD1. CDR1 and CDR2 from the germline V gene are DFQATT and SNEGSKA (reference sequence). V was pared by 6 bases and J by 2 bases, with 10 bases of the junction left unmatched. The CDR3 is 14 amino acids.

Points on this clonotype: This sequence may be a read error, since a much larger clone differs from it by one base. The rearrangement uses TRBV15 and TRBJ2-1; no firm D call. The J call may be mistaken, given a closer DNA end match to TRBJ2-7. Germline lookup yields CDR1 LNHNV and CDR2 YYDKDF (reference sequence). The CDR3 extends over 15 amino acids. The CDR3 nucleotides read TGTGCCACCAGCAGGCTGGATAGCTCCTACAATGAGCAGTACTTC. Encoded protein: CATSRLDSSYNEQYF.

V gene TRBV20-1 combines with J gene TRBJ2-1; maybe TRBD1 (6 bases). Germline loops: CDR1 DFQATT, CDR2 SNEGSKA (reference sequence). V lost 6 bases and J lost 7, with 16 bases in between. This CDR3 region has 13 residues. The CDR3 DNA reads TGCAGTGCCCGGACAGTCACCAAGAATGAGCAGTTCTTC. Encoded protein: CSARTVTKNEQFF.

In its sample, this clonotype was seen a few times. V usage is TRBV9 and J usage is TRBJ1-2, with D perhaps matching TRBD1 (6 bases). Germline V lookup: CDR1 SGDLS, CDR2 YYNGEE. V dropped 3 bases and J dropped 1 base, with 13 bases sitting between them. This CDR3 comprises 15 residues. CDR3 sequence reads: CASSAPPGDNYGYTF. The CDR3 DNA follows: TGTGCCAGCAGCGCACCTCCAGGGGATAACTATGGCTACACCTTC. Full variable domain (missing parts from reference TRBV9 and TRBJ1-2): DSGVTQTPKHLITATGQRVTLRCSPRSGDLSVYWYQQSLDQGLQFLIQYYNGEERAKGNILERFSAQQFPDLHSELNLSSLELGDSALYFCASSAPPGDNYGYTFGSGTRLTVV.

V gene TRBV19 combines with J gene TRBJ1-1; TRBD1 aligns across 7 bases. Per the germline V gene, CDR1 is LNHDA and CDR2 is SQIVND (reference sequence). After removal of 9 bases from V and 1 base from J, the junction contained 17 bases not matched to a gene. The CDR3 runs to 17 residues. The CDR3 is CASIYSRGPGGNTEAFF. Here the CDR3 DNA reads TGTGCCAGCATTTACTCGAGGGGGCCGGGGGGGAACACTGAAGCTTTCTTT. Combining the CDR3 with reference TRBV19 and TRBJ1-1 gives the whole variable domain DGGITQSPKYLFRKEGQNVTLSCEQNLNHDAMYWYRQDPGQGLRLIYYSQIVNDFQKGDIAEGYSVSREKKESFPLTVTSAQKNPTAFYLCASIYSRGPGGNTEAFFGQGTRLTVV.

The chain has TRBV5-1 and TRBJ1-1, with D unresolved. V was trimmed by 3 bases and J by 1 base, leaving 10 bases between them. The CDR3 is 14 amino acids. Per germline, CDR1 SGHRS and CDR2 YFSETQ. In nucleotides, the CDR3 is TGCGCCAGCAGCTCAACCTATTCGAACACTGAAGCTTTCTTT. It specifies CASSSTYSNTEAFF.

This sequence joins TRBV5-5 and TRBJ2-5; D tentatively reads TRBD1 or TRBD2 (6 bases each). The CDR3 is made up of 15 amino acids. Germline V gene lookup returns CDR1 SGHKS and CDR2 YYEKEE (reference sequence). Trimming stripped 3 bases from V and 4 bases from J, with 16 bases between. The CDR3 DNA is TGTGCCAGCAGCTCTGAAGGGGGGTTGCTAGAGACCCAGTACTTC. Translation: CASSSEGGLLETQYF.

The chain employs TRBV20-1 and TRBJ1-4; 8 bases map to TRBD1. There are 14 residues in the CDR3. The junction had 5 bases not matched to a gene; V was cut back by 5 bases and J by 3 bases. Germline CDR1 is DFQATT and CDR2 is SNEGSKA (reference sequence). The CDR3 here is CSAPRTGPNEKLFF. In DNA form, the CDR3 reads TGCAGTGCTCCCCGGACAGGGCCTAATGAAAAACTGTTTTTT.

V usage is TRBV3-1 and J usage is TRBJ1-2, with 7 bases lining up with TRBD1. The CDR3 totals 14 residues. After removal of 4 bases from V and 3 bases from J, the junction contained 5 bases not matched to a gene. Germline assignment: CDR1 LGHDT and CDR2 YNNKEL (reference sequence). The CDR3 protein is CASSPIGQDYGYTF. Written as DNA, the CDR3 is TGTGCCAGCAGCCCAATCGGACAGGACTATGGCTACACCTTC.

V usage is TRBV18 and J usage is TRBJ2-3; D gene unclear. V was shortened by 6 bases and J by 6 bases, with 22 bases between the two germline ends. Germline assignment: CDR1 KGHSH and CDR2 LQKENI. The CDR3 totals 16 residues. CDR3 DNA sequence: TGTGCCAGCTCGGCTTTTTCGATCCGGTCCGGGGATACGCAGTATTTT. It yields the protein CASSAFSIRSGDTQYF.

Note on this clonotype: This may arise from a read error, as a much more abundant clone is one base away. The rearrangement links TRBV29-1 to TRBJ2-3; D is possibly TRBD1 (5 bases). The germline gives CDR1 SQVTM, CDR2 ANQGSEA. This CDR3 is built from 13 residues. The CDR3 DNA reads as TGCGGCGTCCTTGACAGTTACGCAGATACGCAGTATTTT. This translates into CGVLDSYADTQYF.

The rearrangement links TRBV4-3 to TRBJ2-1; 7 positions agree with TRBD1. The ends lost 1 base at V and 2 bases at J; junction bases unmatched: 8. This CDR3 has 17 amino acids. Germline V gene data show CDR1 as LGHNA and CDR2 as YSLEER. This CDR3 reads CASSQVFGTATYNEQFF. The CDR3 DNA reads as TGCGCCAGCAGCCAAGTTTTCGGGACAGCTACCTACAATGAGCAGTTCTTC.

J is TRBJ2-1 and V is TRBV28; D remains unclear. V lost 7 bases to trimming and J lost 0 bases, with 13 bases between them. This CDR3 comprises 15 residues. Germline V gene sequence: CDR1 MDHEN, CDR2 SYDVKM. CDR3 amino acids: CASIPFGGSYNEQFF. Written as DNA, the CDR3 is TGTGCCAGCATCCCCTTCGGCGGCTCCTACAATGAGCAGTTCTTC.